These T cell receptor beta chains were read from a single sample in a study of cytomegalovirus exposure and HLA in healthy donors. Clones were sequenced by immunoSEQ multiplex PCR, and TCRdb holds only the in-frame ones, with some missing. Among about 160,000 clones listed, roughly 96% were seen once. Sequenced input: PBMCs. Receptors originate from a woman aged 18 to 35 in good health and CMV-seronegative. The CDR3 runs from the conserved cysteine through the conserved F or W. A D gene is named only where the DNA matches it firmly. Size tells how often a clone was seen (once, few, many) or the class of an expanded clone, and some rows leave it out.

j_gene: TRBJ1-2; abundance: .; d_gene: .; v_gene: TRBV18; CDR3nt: TGTGCCAGCTCACCGGGAACAGGGTTCAATGGCTACACCTTC; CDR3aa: CASSPGTGFNGYTF
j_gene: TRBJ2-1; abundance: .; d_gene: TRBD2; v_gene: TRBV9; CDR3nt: TGTGCCAGCAGCCATAGCGGGGGGGCATGGAATGAGCAGTTCTTC; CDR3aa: CASSHSGGAWNEQFF
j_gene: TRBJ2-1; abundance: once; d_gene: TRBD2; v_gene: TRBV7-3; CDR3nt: TGTGCCAGCAGCCAGAGCGGGGGGTCCCACAATGAGCAGTTCTTC; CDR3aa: CASSQSGGSHNEQFF
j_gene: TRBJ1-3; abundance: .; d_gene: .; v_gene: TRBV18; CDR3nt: TGTGCCAGCTCACCTAGACAGTACTCTGGAAACACCATATATTTT; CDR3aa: CASSPRQYSGNTIYF
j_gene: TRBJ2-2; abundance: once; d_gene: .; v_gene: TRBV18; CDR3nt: TGTGCCAGCTCACCGAGCGTGACCGGGGAGCTGTTTTTT; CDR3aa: CASSPSVTGELFF
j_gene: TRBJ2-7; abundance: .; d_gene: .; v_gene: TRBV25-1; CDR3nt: TGTGCCAGTAGCAGGCGGGGGCGGGACTCCTACGAGCAGTACTTC; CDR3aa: CASSRRGRDSYEQYF
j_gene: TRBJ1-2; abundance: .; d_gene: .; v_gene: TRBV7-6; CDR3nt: TGTGCCAGCAGCTCGAGACAGGACTATGGCTACACCTTC; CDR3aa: CASSSRQDYGYTF
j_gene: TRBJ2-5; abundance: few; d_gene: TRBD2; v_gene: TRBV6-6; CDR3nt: TGTGCCAGCAGTTACGGAGGAGCGGGGGGGCAAGAGACCCAGTACTTC; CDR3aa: CASSYGGAGGQETQYF
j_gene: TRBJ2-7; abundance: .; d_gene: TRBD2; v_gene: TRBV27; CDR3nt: TGTGCCAGCAGTTTATACCTAGCGGGGGGGCAAGAGCAGTACTTC; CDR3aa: CASSLYLAGGQEQYF
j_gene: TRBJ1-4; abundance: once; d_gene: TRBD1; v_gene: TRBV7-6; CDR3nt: TGTGCCAGCAGCGCCTGGACAGGACCTAATGAAAAACTGTTTTTT; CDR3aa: CASSAWTGPNEKLFF
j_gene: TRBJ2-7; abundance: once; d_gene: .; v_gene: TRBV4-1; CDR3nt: TGCGCCAGCAGCCAAGTCTCGGGGGCCTACGAGCAGTACTTC; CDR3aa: CASSQVSGAYEQYF
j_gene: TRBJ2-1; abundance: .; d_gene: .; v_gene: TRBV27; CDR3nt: TGTGCCAGCAGTTTAAGGGGGGGCTACAATGAGCAGTTCTTC; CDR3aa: CASSLRGGYNEQFF
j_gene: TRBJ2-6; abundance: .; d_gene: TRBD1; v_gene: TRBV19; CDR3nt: TGTGCCAGTGGGACAGGGTCGTTCTCTGGGGCCAACGTCCTGACTTTC; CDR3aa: CASGTGSFSGANVLTF
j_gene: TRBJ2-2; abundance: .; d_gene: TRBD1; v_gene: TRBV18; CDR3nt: TGTGCCAGCTCGCGAACAGGGGCCGGGGAGCTGTTTTTT; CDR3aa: CASSRTGAGELFF
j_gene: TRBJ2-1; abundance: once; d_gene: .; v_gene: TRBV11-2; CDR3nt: TGTGCCAGCAGCTTATTAAATATCAATGAGCAGTTCTTC; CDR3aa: CASSLLNINEQFF
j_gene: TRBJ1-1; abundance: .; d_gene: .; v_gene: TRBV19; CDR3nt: TGTGCCAGTAGTAAGACAGTGAACACTGAAGCTTTCTTT; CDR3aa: CASSKTVNTEAFF
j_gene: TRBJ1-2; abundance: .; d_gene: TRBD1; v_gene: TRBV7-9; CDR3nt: TGTGCCAGCAGCCACAGGGGACCTAACTATGGCTACACCTTC; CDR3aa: CASSHRGPNYGYTF
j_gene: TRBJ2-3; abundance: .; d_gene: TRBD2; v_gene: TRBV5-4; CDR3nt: TGTGCCAGCAGCTTGGCGGGAGGGACAGATACGCAGTATTTT; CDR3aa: CASSLAGGTDTQYF
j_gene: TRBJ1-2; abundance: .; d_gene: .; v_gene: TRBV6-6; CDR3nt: TGTGCCAGCAGTTACGCCCAGGGTTATGGCTACACCTTC; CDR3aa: CASSYAQGYGYTF
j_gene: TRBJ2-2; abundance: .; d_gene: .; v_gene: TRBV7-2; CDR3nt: TGTGCCAGCAGCTTATTGACAGGTCGAGGGTCCGGGGAGCTGTTTTTT; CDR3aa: CASSLLTGRGSGELFF
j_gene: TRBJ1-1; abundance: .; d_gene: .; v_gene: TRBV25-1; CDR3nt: TGTGCCAGCAATGGCGAGGGAGTGAACACTGAAGCTTTCTTT; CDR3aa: CASNGEGVNTEAFF
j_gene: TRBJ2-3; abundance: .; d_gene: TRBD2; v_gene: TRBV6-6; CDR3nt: TGTGCCAGCAGTTACTCGACTAGCGGGAACACAGATACGCAGTATTTT; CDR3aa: CASSYSTSGNTDTQYF
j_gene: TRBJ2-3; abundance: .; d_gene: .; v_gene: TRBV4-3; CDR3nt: TGCGCCAGCAGCCAAGTTACTAGCTCCACAGATACGCAGTATTTT; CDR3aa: CASSQVTSSTDTQYF
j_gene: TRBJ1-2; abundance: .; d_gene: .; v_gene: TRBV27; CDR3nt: TGTGCCAGCAGTTTGAAGGGAGTCGGTGGCTACACCTTC; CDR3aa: CASSLKGVGGYTF
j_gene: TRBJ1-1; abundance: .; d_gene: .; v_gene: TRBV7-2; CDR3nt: TGTGCCAGCAGCTTAGCGCGGGGCACCTTGAACACTGAAGCTTTCTTT; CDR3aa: CASSLARGTLNTEAFF
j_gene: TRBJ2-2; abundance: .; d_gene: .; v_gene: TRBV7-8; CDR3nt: TGTGCCAGCAGGTGGACAGCGAACACCGGGGAGCTGTTTTTT; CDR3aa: CASRWTANTGELFF
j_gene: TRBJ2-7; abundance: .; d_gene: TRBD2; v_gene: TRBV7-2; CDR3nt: TGTGCCAGCAGCCTACTAGCGACCGGGGGGGAGGAGCAGTACTTC; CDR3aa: CASSLLATGGEEQYF
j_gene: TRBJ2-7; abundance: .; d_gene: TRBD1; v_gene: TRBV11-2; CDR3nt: TGTGCCAGCAAACGACAGGGTGGGTCCTACGAGCAGTACTTC; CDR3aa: CASKRQGGSYEQYF
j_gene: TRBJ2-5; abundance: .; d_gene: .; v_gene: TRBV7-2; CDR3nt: TGTGCCAGCAGCTTAGGGCCGCAAGAGACCCAGTACTTC; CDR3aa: CASSLGPQETQYF
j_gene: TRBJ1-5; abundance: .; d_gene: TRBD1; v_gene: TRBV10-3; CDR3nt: TGTGCCATCAGAGGGACAGCAGATCAGCCCCAGCATTTT; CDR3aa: CAIRGTADQPQHF
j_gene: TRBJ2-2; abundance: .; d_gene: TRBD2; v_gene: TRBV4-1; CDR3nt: TGCGCCAGCAGCCACAGCTCGTCCCGAGCGGGGGGGAACACCGGGGAGCTGTTTTTT; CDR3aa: CASSHSSSRAGGNTGELFF
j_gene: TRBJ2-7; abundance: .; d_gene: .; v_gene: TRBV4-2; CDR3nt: TGTGCCAGCAGCCAAGATCTTAGCAGCTCCTACGAGCAGTACTTC; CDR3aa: CASSQDLSSSYEQYF
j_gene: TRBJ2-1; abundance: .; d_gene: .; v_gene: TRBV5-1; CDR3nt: TGCGCCAGCAGCTCGAAGACAGGAGCCTACAATGAGCAGTTCTTC; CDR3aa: CASSSKTGAYNEQFF
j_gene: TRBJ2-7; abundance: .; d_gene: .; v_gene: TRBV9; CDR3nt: TGTGCCAGCAGCCCCGCGGGGTCTGGGTACGAGCAGTACTTC; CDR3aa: CASSPAGSGYEQYF
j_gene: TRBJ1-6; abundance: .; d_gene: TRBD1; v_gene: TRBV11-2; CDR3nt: TGTGCCAGCAGCTTGGCGTCAGGGGGTTCGAGCTCCTATAATTCACCCCTCCACTTT; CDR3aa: CASSLASGGSSSYNSPLHF
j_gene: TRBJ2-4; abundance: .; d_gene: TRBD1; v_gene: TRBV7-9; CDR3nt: TGTGCCAGCAGCCCTTTGTGGGACAGCTTTAGAAACATTCAGTACTTC; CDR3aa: CASSPLWDSFRNIQYF
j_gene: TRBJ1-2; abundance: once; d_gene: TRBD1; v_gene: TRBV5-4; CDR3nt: TGTGCCAGCAGCTTTTTTGTGGGGGCAGGGGGCGACTATGGCTACACCTTC; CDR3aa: CASSFFVGAGGDYGYTF
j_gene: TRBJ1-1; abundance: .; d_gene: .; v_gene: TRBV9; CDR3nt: TGTGCCAGCAGCGTAGACAGGGTGGGCACTGAAGCTTTCTTT; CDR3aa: CASSVDRVGTEAFF
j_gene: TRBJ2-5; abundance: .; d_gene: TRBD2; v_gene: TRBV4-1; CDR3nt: TGCGCCAGCAGCCAAACTAGCGGGGGGCAGCTGGGAGAGACCCAGTACTTC; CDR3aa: CASSQTSGGQLGETQYF
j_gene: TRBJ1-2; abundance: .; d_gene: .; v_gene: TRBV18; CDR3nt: TGTGCCAGCTCAACAGCAGGGGCAGCTGGCTACACCTTC; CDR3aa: CASSTAGAAGYTF
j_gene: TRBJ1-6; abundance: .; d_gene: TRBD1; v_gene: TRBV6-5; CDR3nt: TGTGCCAGCAGTAGAGGGACAGGGAAAGATTCACCCCTCCACTTT; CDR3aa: CASSRGTGKDSPLHF
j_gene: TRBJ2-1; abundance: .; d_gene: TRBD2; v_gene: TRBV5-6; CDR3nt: TGTGCCAGCAGCTTGGTAGCGGGGGGGCACAATGAGCAGTTCTTC; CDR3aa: CASSLVAGGHNEQFF
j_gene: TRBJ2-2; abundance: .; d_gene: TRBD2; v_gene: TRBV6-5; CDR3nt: TGTGCCAGCAGGCGGACTAGCGGGGGGGCCGGGGAGCTGTTTTTT; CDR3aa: CASRRTSGGAGELFF
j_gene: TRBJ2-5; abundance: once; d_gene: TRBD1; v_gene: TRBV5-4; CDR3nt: TGTGCCAGCAGTTTAGGAGACAGGGAAGAGACCCAGTACTTC; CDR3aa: CASSLGDREETQYF
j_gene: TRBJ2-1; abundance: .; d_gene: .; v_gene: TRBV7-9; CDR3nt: TGTGCCAGCAGCTTAGTTGGGGAGAGGAATGAGCAGTTCTTC; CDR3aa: CASSLVGERNEQFF
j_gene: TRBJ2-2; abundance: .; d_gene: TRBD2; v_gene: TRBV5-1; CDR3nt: TGCGCCAGCAGCTGGACTAGCGGGGTGAACACCGGGGAGCTGTTTTTT; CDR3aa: CASSWTSGVNTGELFF
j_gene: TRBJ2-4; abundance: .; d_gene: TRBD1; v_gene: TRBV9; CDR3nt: TGTGCCAGCAGCGTAGATCCCGCCGAGGGGACAGGGGGAGTAGACATTCAGTACTTC; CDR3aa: CASSVDPAEGTGGVDIQYF
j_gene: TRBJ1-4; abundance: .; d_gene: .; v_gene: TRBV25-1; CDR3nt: TGTGCCAGCTCTGACGCCGGGAGGGCCCACAATGAAAAACTGTTTTTT; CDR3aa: CASSDAGRAHNEKLFF
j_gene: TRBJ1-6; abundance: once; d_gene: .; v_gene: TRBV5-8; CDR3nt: TGTGCCAGCAGCTTGACGGTTTATTCACCCCTCCACTTT; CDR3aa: CASSLTVYSPLHF
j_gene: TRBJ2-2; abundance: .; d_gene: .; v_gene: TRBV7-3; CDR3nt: TGTGCCAGCAGCTTAACGGGGACACAAGACACCGGGGAGCTGTTTTTT; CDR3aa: CASSLTGTQDTGELFF
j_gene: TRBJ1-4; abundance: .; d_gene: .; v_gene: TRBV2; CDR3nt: TGTGCCAGCAGTGATCCGGGGGGGACCCCCGGTGAAAAACTGTTTTTT; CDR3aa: CASSDPGGTPGEKLFF
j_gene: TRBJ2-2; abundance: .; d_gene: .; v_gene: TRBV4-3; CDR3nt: TGCGCCAGCAGCCAAGATGCGAGTAGCCCCACCGGGGAGCTGTTTTTT; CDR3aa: CASSQDASSPTGELFF
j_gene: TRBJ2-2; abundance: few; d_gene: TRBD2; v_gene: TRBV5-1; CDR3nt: TGCGCCAGCAGCTCCGGGACTAGCGGGCGGGAGCTGTTTTTT; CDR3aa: CASSSGTSGRELFF